Following are 18 T cell receptor beta chains from one sample sequenced in a study of cytomegalovirus exposure and HLA in healthy donors. Both 60 Vbeta primers and 13 Jbeta primers went into the PCR. Method: immunoSEQ multiplex PCR; TCRdb's copy keeps in-frame clones and lacks some. Of roughly 100,000 clones in the sample, around two thirds are singletons; the top ten hold more than 3%. Specimen: PBMCs. Receptors originate from a woman between 45 and 65 years old in good health and CMV-seronegative.

CDR3 region: CASSGSGGSSDTQYF. The CDR3, as DNA: TGTGCCAGCAGCGGAAGCGGGGGGAGCTCAGATACGCAGTATTTT. V usage is TRBV9 and J usage is TRBJ2-3; 9 nucleotides line up with TRBD2. V lost 3 bases to trimming and J lost 4 bases; unmatched junction nucleotides: 6. Per germline, CDR1 SGDLS and CDR2 YYNGEE. This CDR3 has 15 amino acids.

The rearrangement joins TRBV6-1 to TRBJ1-2; D gene ambiguous. V was clipped by 5 bases and J by 5 bases, with 18 bases between them. Germline V gene sequence: CDR1 MNHNS, CDR2 SASEGT. The CDR3 is 15 amino acids. CDR3 coding DNA: TGTGCCAGCAGTAGCGGAACCGCAGGCGATTATGGCTACACCTTC. This sequence encodes CASSSGTAGDYGYTF.

The chain has TRBV10-2 and TRBJ2-1; maybe TRBD1 (5 bases). Trimming took 6 bases from V and 5 from J, leaving 17 bases between them. There are 15 residues in the CDR3. Germline values: CDR1 WSHSY, CDR2 SAAADI. The CDR3 DNA sequence: TGCGCCAGCAGAAAAAGTAAAGGGGTTAACAATGAGCAGTTCTTC. Its translation: CASRKSKGVNNEQFF.

This rearrangement joins TRBV7-9 to TRBJ1-3, with D unclear. The CDR3 contains 14 residues. CDR1 SEHNR and CDR2 FQNEAQ come from the germline V gene (reference sequence). V lost 7 bases and J 1 base, leaving 11 bases between the germline ends. The CDR3, as DNA: TGTGCCAGCACCCAAGGAGTTTCTGGAAACACCATATATTTT. Its protein product is CASTQGVSGNTIYF. The full variable domain, rest sourced from reference TRBV7-9 and TRBJ1-3, is DTGVSQNPRHKITKRGQNVTFRCDPISEHNRLYWYRQTLGQGPEFLTYFQNEAQLEKSRLLSDRFSAERPKGSFSTLEIQRTEQGDSAMYLCASTQGVSGNTIYFGEGSWLTVV.

This clone was seen only once. V is TRBV5-6 and J is TRBJ2-5; TRBD2 matches at 8 bases. Germline loops: CDR1 SGHDT, CDR2 YYEEEE. With 4 bases clipped from V and 5 bases from J, the junction kept 10 bases outside the gene matches. This CDR3 is 15 amino acids long. The CDR3 loop is CASSIPGSGGETQYF. The DNA for the CDR3 is TGTGCCAGCAGCATACCGGGCAGCGGGGGCGAGACCCAGTACTTC.

The chain carries TRBV2 and TRBJ2-5; 7 nucleotides agree with TRBD1. The trim removed 11 bases at V and 1 base at J, leaving 4 bases unmatched. The CDR3 consists of 12 residues. Germline values: CDR1 SNHLY, CDR2 FYNNEI. Here the CDR3 reads CAGQDIQETQYF. The CDR3 DNA reads as TGTGCCGGACAGGACATCCAAGAGACCCAGTACTTC.

This chain links TRBV6-1 with TRBJ1-5; 8 bases align to TRBD1. Germline V CDR1 and CDR2: MNHNS, SASEGT. The junction had 6 bases not matched to a gene; V was cut back by 4 bases and J by 1 base. The CDR3 is 16 amino acids. CDR3 protein: CASSGAGGGSNQPQHF. The CDR3 DNA is TGTGCCAGCAGTGGAGCAGGGGGCGGGAGCAATCAGCCCCAGCATTTT.

The V and J genes are TRBV5-1 and TRBJ2-1; 7 bases are a match to TRBD2. From germline, CDR1 is SGHRS and CDR2 YFSETQ. CDR3 length: 16 residues. V was clipped by 0 bases and J by 4 bases; unmatched bases: 7. In nucleotides, the CDR3 is TGCGCCAGCAGCTTGGGCGGCCTAGCGGATTACAATGAGCAGTTCTTC. It translates to CASSLGGLADYNEQFF.

This clone turned up a few times. The V and J genes are TRBV5-5 and TRBJ1-2; D remains ambiguous. Germline CDR1 SGHKS, CDR2 YYEKEE (reference sequence). The CDR3 runs 14 residues. V lost 0 bases and J lost 2, with 8 bases in between. The CDR3 DNA reads as TGTGCCAGCAGCTTGGTGGCCACAAACTATGGCTACACCTTC. Translated: CASSLVATNYGYTF. Full variable domain (outside the CDR3, taken from reference TRBV5-5 and TRBJ1-2): DAGVTQSPTHLIKTRGQQVTLRCSPISGHKSVSWYQQVLGQGPQFIFQYYEKEERGRGNFPDRFSARQFPNYSSELNVNALLLGDSALYLCASSLVATNYGYTFGSGTRLTVV.

V gene TRBV7-8 combines with J gene TRBJ1-5; 8 positions match TRBD1. CDR3 size: 15 residues. V lost 5 bases to trimming and J lost 7 bases; unmatched junction nucleotides: 10. The germline CDR1 and CDR2 sequences are SGHVS and FQNEAQ. The CDR3 loop is CASSIGQGRRQPQHF. The CDR3 region has the DNA TGTGCCAGCAGCATCGGACAGGGAAGAAGGCAGCCCCAGCATTTT. The variable domain in full, with the rest retrieved from reference TRBV7-8 and TRBJ1-5, is GAGVSQSPRYKVAKRGQDVALRCDPISGHVSLFWYQQALGQGPEFLTYFQNEAQLDKSGLPSDRFFAERPEGSVSTLKIQRTQQEDSAVYLCASSIGQGRRQPQHFGDGTRLSIL.

This rearrangement joins TRBV7-9 to TRBJ1-2; weak D call: TRBD1 (5 bases). CDR3 size: 14 residues. Germline CDR1 is SEHNR and CDR2 is FQNEAQ (reference sequence). The V and J ends lost 1 base and 6 bases respectively, with 12 bases between them. The CDR3 loop is CASSLDLRGDGYTF. CDR3 nucleotide sequence: TGTGCCAGCAGCTTAGATCTTAGGGGTGATGGCTACACCTTC.

The CDR3 protein is CASSVNRDSNQPQHF. CDR3 bases: TGTGCCAGCAGTGTGAACAGGGATAGCAATCAGCCCCAGCATTTT. J is TRBJ1-5 and V is TRBV2; weak D call: TRBD1 (6 bases). Germline CDR1 SNHLY, CDR2 FYNNEI. The CDR3 covers 15 residues. V was pared by 4 bases and J by 0 bases, with 10 bases between.

V and J are TRBV6-5 and TRBJ1-1; D is perhaps TRBD1 (5 bases). V gave up 1 base and J gave up 0 bases, with 12 bases separating them. The CDR3 has 16 residues. Germline lookup yields CDR1 MNHEY and CDR2 SVGAGI. The CDR3 region has the DNA TGTGCCAGCAGTTACTTAGTGACAGATATGAACACTGAAGCTTTCTTT. This codes for CASSYLVTDMNTEAFF.

The gene calls are TRBV29-1 and TRBJ2-3; TRBD1 agrees at 7 bases. This CDR3 has 13 amino acids. J lost 6 bases, V lost 8 bases, and 11 bases had no gene match. Germline CDR1 and CDR2: SQVTM and ANQGSEA. The CDR3 DNA reads TGCAGCCAATCAATAGGGGGCTCGGATACGCAGTATTTT. It translates to CSQSIGGSDTQYF.

The CDR3 bases are TGTGCCAGCAGCCCCCCCGGGACAGTATTACACGAGCAGTACTTC. Protein product: CASSPPGTVLHEQYF. The chain couples TRBV7-2 to TRBJ2-7; 7 positions agree with TRBD1. Germline assignment: CDR1 SGHTA and CDR2 FQGNSA. V shed 5 bases and J 5 bases; nucleotides not matched to a gene: 12. The CDR3 is made up of 15 amino acids.

This clone was seen a handful of times. The chain joins TRBV7-3 to TRBJ2-1; 11 positions match TRBD2. The CDR3 length is 15 residues. Germline V gene lookup returns CDR1 SGHTA and CDR2 FQGTGA. Trimming took 8 bases from V and 8 from J; bases not matched to a gene: 11. The DNA of the CDR3 is TGTGCCAGCCTGGATGCTAGCGGGGGGAGGGATGAGCAGTTCTTC. Translating gives CASLDASGGRDEQFF.

The V call is TRBV15, the J call TRBJ2-3; D is undetermined. CDR3 size: 15 residues. CDR1 and CDR2 (germline): LNHNV, YYDKDF (reference sequence). Trimming cost V 1 base and J 0 bases, with 8 bases left between them. The chain's CDR3 is CATSRAGLSTDTQYF. In DNA form, the CDR3 reads TGTGCCACCAGCAGAGCCGGGTTAAGCACAGATACGCAGTATTTT.

The rearrangement joins TRBV18 to TRBJ2-7, with D maybe TRBD1 (5 bases). Germline V gene lookup returns CDR1 KGHSH and CDR2 LQKENI. The CDR3 extends over 14 amino acids. V gave up 0 bases and J gave up 5 bases, with 11 bases separating them. Here the CDR3 reads CASSPPGRAHEQYF. Here the CDR3 DNA reads TGTGCCAGCTCACCACCGGGCAGGGCACACGAGCAGTACTTC.